Listed here is a single T cell receptor beta chain. Its antigen is not yet known. No base qualities exist here, and no much larger clone lies one base off it. The sample originates from a study of blood T cell repertoires in COVID-19 (dated by TCRdb to the early 2020s). With respect to the entire study: Samples covering the acute and convalescent phases of COVID-19 were provided by collaborators in the United States, Italy and Spain. The prospective study material was composed of cDNA or gDNA derived from T cells, B-cell-depleted T cells, or PBMCs. The dataset comprised deeply sampled blood TCRbeta repertoires from subjects exposed to, actively infected with, or recovered from COVID-19. The repertoires were made available in a free public database intended to serve as a resource for research on the immune response to SARS-CoV-2. Samples came from the ongoing ImmuneRACE study (first 160 participants) plus 1,254 subjects from 6 global collaborators. A de-identified subject ID, COVID-19 status, age in years and sex were almost always included in the sample metadata. Where available, HLA class I and class II types were obtained from metadata supplied by the sample provider rather than from assay-based typing. Broader findings and caveats from the paper: The quantity of clinical and demographic metadata differed by source and by participant and was supplied without curation.

Taken from the germline V gene (reference sequence), the CDR1 and CDR2 loops are GTSNPN and SVGIG. Trimming at the junction amounts to 1 base on V and 9 bases on J, and the germline ends lie 7 bases apart. Including cysteine and phenylalanine, the CDR3 has 11 amino acids. Just CDR3 DNA is preserved here, 33 bases in frame from base 1. The immunoSEQ Assay, a bias-controlled multiplex PCR, was used to amplify TCRbeta CDR3 regions from genomic DNA. The published analysis was carried out like this. The number of nucleated cells in each sample was estimated from the amplification of reference gene primers within the assay. To quantify the absolute abundance of each unique TCRbeta CDR3 rearrangement, sequence reads were collapsed and filtered. For each sample, productive Simpson clonality was calculated by taking the square root of Simpson's diversity index across productive rearrangements. As stored in TCRdb, this immuneACCESS dataset retains in-frame rearrangements with V and J assigned. A fraction of the clones does not appear; measured against another copy, unresolved V genes explain less than half of the discrepancy, and the remainder lacks a known reason. V and J calls and clone size come straight from that table; D and trimming were deduced from the DNA. Present in this sample are about 200,000 clones, around 79% of which were seen just once. Almost 6% of the sample comes from the top ten.

One collaborating source in Seattle enrolled patients during active infection and followed them longitudinally through the course of disease. The collaborating institutions used their own protocols to collect whole blood in K2EDTA tubes. For TCRbeta analysis, collaborators shipped samples in one of three forms: frozen whole blood, isolated PBMCs, or DNA extracted from either of those sample types. This clonotype was sampled from a middle-aged woman with COVID-19, enrolled during active disease. The sequenced sample consisted of peripheral blood. The sequence joins TRBV30 to TRBJ2-1, with the identity of the D gene unclear. The CDR3 reads CAWSGSGEQFF. The sequenced DNA: TGTGCCTGGAGTGGCTCCGGTGAGCAGTTCTTC.